A selection of T cell receptor beta chains follows, all from one sample in a study of T cell repertoires in cytomegalovirus infection. TCRdb re-called the reads with MiXCR, one entry per CDR3 protein. The sample lists approximately 83,000 distinct CDR3 sequences; 24% were seen once. These TCRs are of unknown antigen specificity. The sample consisted of CD8+ T cells from cultured PBMCs, taken from culture after CMV antigen stimulation. These receptor sequences come from a human donor in good health (CMV status not recorded). Some clones in this sample may be carry-over from other donors' samples. Each CDR3 is given with its conserved first and last residue. D genes are given only for firm matches. Not all rows give a size; the values are once, few, many and, for expanded clones, a class.

TRBJ2-6	TRBV7-9	many	15	.	CASSFSESGANVLTF	TGTGCCAGCAGCTTTAGCGAGTCTGGGGCCAACGTCCTGACTTTC
TRBJ2-7	TRBV4-3	.	14	TRBD1	CASRLNRGSYEQYF	TGCGCCAGCAGACTCAACAGGGGAAGTTACGAGCAGTACTTC
TRBJ1-6	TRBV12-3/TRBV12-4	.	14	TRBD1	CASSFDRVDSPLHF	TGTGCCAGCAGTTTCGACAGGGTTGATTCACCCCTCCACTTT
TRBJ2-1	TRBV20-1	many	16	.	CSASPSAMGSYNEQFF	TGCAGTGCTAGCCCCTCAGCGATGGGGTCCTACAATGAGCAGTTCTTC
TRBJ1-5	TRBV10-2	many	14	.	CASSEGISNQPQHF	TGCGCCAGCAGTGAGGGGATTAGCAATCAGCCCCAGCATTTT
TRBJ2-1	TRBV7-3	.	15	TRBD2	CASSGLAGGYNEQFF	TGTGCCAGCAGCGGTTTAGCGGGGGGGTACAATGAGCAGTTCTTC
TRBJ2-7	TRBV20-1	.	14	.	CSATRRTESYEQYF	TGCAGTGCTACCCGTCGGACCGAATCCTACGAGCAGTACTTC
TRBJ1-1	TRBV5-6	.	14	.	CASSLAQGNTEAFF	TGTGCCAGCAGCTTGGCGCAGGGCAACACTGAAGCTTTCTTT
TRBJ2-4	TRBV2	few	16	TRBD2	CASSEDDGGAKNIQYF	TGTGCCAGCAGTGAAGACGACGGGGGGGCCAAAAACATTCAGTACTTC
TRBJ2-2	TRBV27	.	13	TRBD2	CARLAGVKRELFF	TGTGCCAGACTAGCGGGGGTGAAAAGGGAGCTGTTTTTT
TRBJ1-5	TRBV27	many	15	.	CASSLKEGTGQPQHF	TGTGCCAGCAGTTTAAAGGAGGGAACGGGACAGCCCCAGCATTTT
TRBJ2-6	TRBV14	.	17	.	CASSQERLISGANVLTF	TGTGCCAGCAGCCAAGAGAGGTTAATTTCTGGGGCCAACGTCCTGACTTTC
TRBJ2-7	TRBV6-2/TRBV6-3	.	15	.	CASTPFGTSSYEQYF	TGTGCCAGCACTCCCTTCGGGACCAGCTCCTACGAGCAGTACTTC
TRBJ2-5	TRBV11-2	.	13	.	CASSPPPEETQYF	TGTGCCAGCAGCCCCCCCCCGGAGGAGACCCAGTACTTC
TRBJ2-1	TRBV7-9	many	14	.	CASSDQGSRNEQFF	TGTGCCAGCAGCGACCAAGGTTCTAGGAATGAGCAGTTCTTC
TRBJ2-1	TRBV12-3/TRBV12-4	.	16	TRBD1	CASRRTGQGKGNEQFF	TGTGCCAGCAGACGAACGGGACAGGGGAAAGGAAATGAGCAGTTCTTC
TRBJ2-2	TRBV4-3	.	15	.	CASSQDTGLAGELFF	TGCGCCAGCAGCCAAGATACAGGGCTCGCCGGGGAGCTGTTTTTT
TRBJ2-7	TRBV27	.	15	TRBD1	CASSSGWQGAYEQYF	TGTGCCAGCAGTTCGGGGTGGCAGGGGGCCTACGAGCAGTACTTC
TRBJ1-4	TRBV2	.	13	.	CASTGTEGEKLFF	TGTGCCAGCACCGGGACGGAAGGGGAAAAACTGTTTTTT
TRBJ2-7	TRBV19	few	15	TRBD1	CASSIDHRGYSEQYF	TGTGCCAGTAGTATAGACCACAGGGGGTATAGCGAGCAGTACTTC
TRBJ2-2	TRBV6-6	.	17	TRBD1	CASTRTGGNLNTGELFF	TGTGCCAGCACTAGAACAGGGGGAAACCTTAACACCGGGGAGCTGTTTTTT
TRBJ1-2	TRBV30	few	11	.	CAWSTGLGYTF	TGTGCCTGGAGCACCGGTCTTGGCTACACCTTC
TRBJ1-1	TRBV7-9	many	14	.	CASSLGHPNTEAFF	TGTGCCAGCAGCTTAGGCCACCCGAACACTGAAGCTTTCTTT
TRBJ2-5	TRBV29-1	.	17	.	CSVEDGGVVGQKETQYF	TGCAGCGTTGAAGATGGAGGGGTTGTTGGGCAAAAAGAGACCCAGTACTTC
TRBJ2-6	TRBV12-3/TRBV12-4	.	18	.	CASSTGQWDLSGANVLTF	TGTGCCAGCAGTACGGGGCAATGGGACTTATCTGGGGCCAACGTCCTGACTTTC
TRBJ2-3	TRBV19	many	15	.	CASSADTASTDTQYF	TGTGCCAGTAGTGCAGATACAGCTAGCACAGATACGCAGTATTTT
TRBJ2-5	TRBV7-7	few	17	TRBD2	CASSPGGRPTNQETQYF	TGTGCCAGCAGCCCGGGGGGGAGGCCGACCAATCAAGAGACCCAGTACTTC
TRBJ1-6	TRBV9	.	15	.	CASSAVGEGTSPLHF	TGTGCCAGCAGCGCAGTAGGTGAAGGAACTTCACCCCTCCACTTT